The 20 T cell receptor beta chains below were found in one sample sequenced in a study of CD8 T cells in Susac syndrome. A quantity of about 0.5 to 1 ug RNA underwent reverse transcription using random hexamers. TCRdb re-derived calls from the immunoSEQ multiplex PCR reads in MiXCR, one entry per CDR3 protein. The data show about 71,000 distinct CDR3 sequences, around 93% seen once. The sequenced material came from CD4+ T cells from PBMCs. These receptors were obtained from a human donor with Susac syndrome.

This rearrangement joins TRBV3-1 to TRBJ1-6, with D uncertain. Germline CDR1 reads LGHDT; CDR2 reads YNNKEL (reference sequence). Trimming removed 1 base at V and 9 bases at J, with 10 bases between. The CDR3 length is 14 residues. The DNA for the CDR3 is TGTGCCAGCAGCCAAGGGACCAGGTCTTCACCCCTCCACTTT. It encodes CASSQGTRSSPLHF.

V gene TRBV6-2 or TRBV6-3 combines with J gene TRBJ1-5, with a weak D call TRBD1 (5 bases). V was trimmed by 8 bases and J by 6 bases, leaving 17 bases between them. From germline, CDR1 is MNHEY and CDR2 SVGEGT. The CDR3 runs to 14 residues. Here the CDR3 reads CASSGASRGQPQHF. CDR3 nucleotide sequence: TGTGCCAGCTCCGGCGCGTCGAGGGGTCAGCCCCAGCATTTT.

The chain recombines TRBV19 with TRBJ2-5; TRBD2 matches at 8 bases. The junction had 6 bases not matched to a gene; V was cut back by 5 bases and J by 1 base. CDR1 is LNHDA, CDR2 SQIVND, per germline (reference sequence). The CDR3 spans 15 residues. CDR3 sequence: CASSSPGLGQETQYF. The CDR3 DNA follows: TGTGCCAGTAGTTCCCCGGGACTAGGCCAAGAGACCCAGTACTTC.

This rearrangement joins TRBV6-6 to TRBJ2-7, with D tentatively TRBD1 (5 bases). Germline V lookup: CDR1 MNHNY, CDR2 SVGAGI (reference sequence). V dropped 0 bases and J dropped 5 bases, with 8 bases sitting between them. The CDR3 is 13 amino acids. The CDR3 DNA reads as TGTGCCAGCAGTTACTCGGCCAGGGACGAGCAGTACTTC. This gives the protein CASSYSARDEQYF.

V and J are TRBV2 and TRBJ2-7; weak D call: TRBD1 (6 bases). The CDR3 has 15 residues. Trimming pared 6 bases from V and 0 bases from J, leaving 15 bases between. Germline V CDR1 and CDR2: SNHLY, FYNNEI. For the CDR3, the DNA is TGTGCCAGCAGAGTACAGGGCTATCCCTCCTACGAGCAGTACTTC. Protein: CASRVQGYPSYEQYF.

The rearrangement uses TRBV6-6 and TRBJ1-5, with TRBD1 as a possible D gene (6 bases). The CDR3 spans 14 residues. Germline V gene lookup returns CDR1 MNHNY and CDR2 SVGAGI (reference sequence). CDR3 amino acids: CAIGGAAGNQPQHF. The CDR3 bases are TGTGCGATTGGGGGGGCAGCGGGCAATCAGCCCCAGCATTTT.

The rearrangement links TRBV9 to TRBJ1-2; 7 positions match TRBD1. Per germline, CDR1 SGDLS and CDR2 YYNGEE. V was pared by 4 bases and J by 8 bases, with 11 bases of the junction left unmatched. The CDR3 spans 14 residues. The CDR3, as DNA: TGTGCCAGCAGCCCCCAGACAGGGCAGTACGGCTACACCTTC. The encoded protein is CASSPQTGQYGYTF.

The rearrangement joins TRBV27 to TRBJ1-2; D not resolved. V was cut by 3 bases and J by 8 bases, with 19 bases left in between. The V gene's germline CDR1 is MNHEY and CDR2 SMNVEV (reference sequence). The CDR3 totals 15 residues. Here the CDR3 reads CASSFTGPPRFGYTF. The CDR3 nucleotides read TGTGCCAGCAGTTTCACCGGGCCACCACGTTTCGGCTACACCTTC.

In this sample, this clonotype turned up once. Here the CDR3 DNA reads TGCGCCAGCAGCCAAGCAGGGACCCTCATGAACACTGAAGCTTTCTTT. This translates into CASSQAGTLMNTEAFF. The chain carries TRBV4-3 and TRBJ1-1; possible D gene TRBD1, 5 bases. The V gene's germline CDR1 is LGHNA and CDR2 YSLEER. The length of the CDR3 is 16 residues. Trimming removed 1 base at V and 0 bases at J, with 12 bases between.

The chain recombines TRBV3-1 with TRBJ2-3; D is unclear. Trimming stripped 1 base from V and 3 bases from J, with 14 bases between. CDR3 length equals 16 residues. CDR1 LGHDT and CDR2 YNNKEL come from the germline V gene (reference sequence). CDR3 DNA: TGTGCCAGCAGCCAAGGCGCGGCTAGACGGACAGATACGCAGTATTTT. Encoded protein: CASSQGAARRTDTQYF.

This chain joins TRBV6-5 and TRBJ1-6; 8 bases line up with TRBD1. The CDR3 is made up of 15 amino acids. Germline assignment: CDR1 MNHEY and CDR2 SVGAGI. The junction had 8 bases not matched to a gene; V was cut back by 6 bases and J by 7 bases. The CDR3 sequence is CASRRQGRRNSPLHF. The CDR3 DNA sequence: TGTGCCAGCAGGAGACAGGGGAGGCGGAATTCACCCCTCCACTTT.

This rearrangement joins TRBV5-1 to TRBJ1-2; 8 nucleotides line up with TRBD1. Trimming took 2 bases from V and 3 from J; bases not matched to a gene: 3. The CDR3 is 14 amino acids. Looked up from germline, CDR1 is SGHRS and CDR2 is YFSETQ. CDR3 nucleotides: TGCGCCAGCAGCTTTGGACAGGGTGACTATGGCTACACCTTC. It translates to CASSFGQGDYGYTF. Looking up the rest from reference TRBV5-1 and TRBJ1-2 gives the full variable domain: KAGVTQTPRYLIKTRGQQVTLSCSPISGHRSVSWYQQTPGQGLQFLFEYFSETQRNKGNFPGRFSGRQFSNSRSEMNVSTLELGDSALYLCASSFGQGDYGYTFGSGTRLTVV.

The gene calls are TRBV5-1 and TRBJ2-1; D possibly corresponds to TRBD2 (6 bases). In germline, CDR1 is SGHRS, CDR2 YFSETQ. The CDR3 extends over 17 amino acids. V dropped 0 bases and J dropped 5 bases, with 18 bases sitting between them. CDR3 DNA sequence: TGCGCCAGCAGCTTGGGGGGGACTGTCAGCGGTCACAATGAGCAGTTCTTC. Its translation: CASSLGGTVSGHNEQFF.

The chain employs TRBV14 and TRBJ2-3; TRBD1 aligns across 8 bases. Germline V gene sequence: CDR1 SGHDN, CDR2 FVKESK. The V and J ends lost 7 bases and 1 base, in that order; junction bases with no gene match: 4. The CDR3 has 14 residues. The CDR3 reads CASNGQGGTDTQYF. The CDR3 nucleotides read TGTGCCAGCAACGGACAGGGTGGCACAGATACGCAGTATTTT. The full variable domain, rest sourced from reference TRBV14 and TRBJ2-3, is EAGVTQFPSHSVIEKGQTVTLRCDPISGHDNLYWYRRVMGKEIKFLLHFVKESKQDESGMPNNRFLAERTGGTYSTLKVQPAELEDSGVYFCASNGQGGTDTQYFGPGTRLTVL.

The chain has TRBV7-2 and TRBJ1-6; no clear D. There are 14 residues in the CDR3. The V end lost 1 base, the J end lost 5 bases, and 6 bases lay between the germline ends. The germline gives CDR1 SGHTA, CDR2 FQGNSA. Here the CDR3 reads CASSLERDNSPLHF. CDR3 nucleotides: TGTGCCAGCAGCTTAGAGCGGGATAATTCACCCCTCCACTTT.

This clonotype appeared once. The rearrangement uses TRBV12-3 or TRBV12-4 and TRBJ2-3; 11 bases agree with TRBD1. J was trimmed by 4 bases and V by 6 bases; bases with no gene match: 6. The CDR3 is 15 residues long. The CDR3 protein is CASSPWTGGADTQYF. The CDR3 region has the DNA TGTGCCAGCAGCCCCTGGACAGGGGGCGCAGATACGCAGTATTTT.

This sequence joins TRBV7-9 and TRBJ1-6; 9 nucleotides align to TRBD1. The CDR3 is made up of 16 amino acids. CDR1 and CDR2 from the germline V gene are SEHNR and FQNEAQ (reference sequence). Germline trimming cut 10 bases from V and 9 bases from J; bases unmatched to any gene: 16. The CDR3 nucleotides read TGTGCCATCAGACCTACAGGGGGCCGAGGGGGTTCACCCCTCCACTTT. Amino acids: CAIRPTGGRGGSPLHF.

This rearrangement joins TRBV12-3 or TRBV12-4 to TRBJ2-2, with 11 bases identical to TRBD2. The length of the CDR3 is 17 residues. J lost 2 bases, V lost 3 bases, and 5 bases had no gene match. The DNA of the CDR3 is TGTGCCAGCAGTTTTCCCCGACTAGCGGGAAACACCGGGGAGCTGTTTTTT. Translation gives CASSFPRLAGNTGELFF.

This rearrangement joins TRBV12-3 or TRBV12-4 to TRBJ2-7, with 9 bases matching TRBD1. J was trimmed by 5 bases and V by 3 bases; bases with no gene match: 5. The CDR3 loop spans 14 amino acids. In DNA form, the CDR3 reads TGTGCCAGCAGTTTCAGGGACAGGGCCAACGAGCAGTACTTC. This codes for CASSFRDRANEQYF.

The rearrangement links TRBV5-1 to TRBJ2-3; D remains unclear. Trimming left V 4 bases short and J 6 bases short, with 6 bases between. There are 11 residues in the CDR3. CDR1 is SGHRS, CDR2 YFSETQ, per germline. The CDR3 reads CASSMGDTQYF. CDR3 sequence (DNA): TGCGCCAGCAGCATGGGGGATACGCAGTATTTT. The full variable domain, rest sourced from reference TRBV5-1 and TRBJ2-3, is KAGVTQTPRYLIKTRGQQVTLSCSPISGHRSVSWYQQTPGQGLQFLFEYFSETQRNKGNFPGRFSGRQFSNSRSEMNVSTLELGDSALYLCASSMGDTQYFGPGTRLTVL.